The 15 T cell receptor beta chains presented below share a single source sample, sequenced in a study of blood T cell repertoires in COVID-19. The repertoire was sequenced with immunoSEQ multiplex PCR; TCRdb's copy has only in-frame clones and lacks some. The table has about 64,000 clones, roughly 91% seen once. The sequencing sample was made of PBMCs or T cells enriched from blood (not recorded which). The receptors stem from a middle-aged woman who had recovered from COVID-19.

As for this clone: The junction and the germline gene differ at one end; a read error may be behind it. V usage is TRBV29-1 and J usage is TRBJ2-1; D might be TRBD1 (7 bases). In germline, CDR1 is SQVTM, CDR2 ANQGSEA. The CDR3 has 17 residues. CDR3 residues: CSAEGGTEVSSYNEQFF. The CDR3 nucleotides read TGCAGCGCTGAAGGGGGGACAGAGGTTTCTAGCTACAATGAGCAGTTCTTC.

The J gene is TRBJ2-5, the V gene TRBV19, with 9 bases aligning to TRBD2. The CDR3 covers 15 residues. V was clipped by 5 bases and J by 3 bases; unmatched bases: 7. Germline CDR1 is LNHDA and CDR2 is SQIVND (reference sequence). The CDR3 DNA is TGTGCCAGTAGTTACGGGGCGGGGGGGAAAGAGACCCAGTACTTC. Its translation: CASSYGAGGKETQYF.

This rearrangement joins TRBV29-1 to TRBJ2-7, with 11 positions matching TRBD1. CDR3 length equals 13 residues. Germline V gene sequence: CDR1 SQVTM, CDR2 ANQGSEA. The junction had 5 bases not matched to a gene; V was cut back by 6 bases and J by 4 bases. CDR3 region: CSVRTGGAYEQYF. DNA for the CDR3: TGCAGCGTCCGGACAGGGGGCGCTTACGAGCAGTACTTC.

V gene TRBV2 combines with J gene TRBJ1-4; D remains unclear. Trimming stripped 6 bases from V and 4 bases from J, with 15 bases between. Germline V CDR1 and CDR2: SNHLY, FYNNEI. CDR3 length: 15 amino acids. CDR3 bases: TGTGCCAGCAGGGAATACGGAGTCCTTAATGAAAAACTGTTTTTT. This codes for CASREYGVLNEKLFF.

The rearrangement joins TRBV3-1 (or the pseudogene TRBV3-2) to TRBJ1-6, with 10 bases aligning to TRBD1. V was pared by 4 bases and J by 10 bases, with 10 bases of the junction left unmatched. The CDR3 is made up of 16 amino acids. The germline CDR1 and CDR2 sequences are LGHDT and YNNKEL (reference sequence). The CDR3 DNA reads TGTGCCAGCAGCCGGTCCGGACAGGGGGGTTTCTCACCCCTCCACTTT. It translates to CASSRSGQGGFSPLHF.

The genes are TRBV11-2 and TRBJ2-7, with 8 bases that match TRBD2. CDR1 and CDR2 (germline): SGHAT, FQNNGV. J lost 0 bases, V lost 3 bases, and 7 bases had no gene match. The CDR3 totals 16 residues. The CDR3 spells CASSFQGLGNSYEQYF. The CDR3 DNA is TGTGCCAGCAGCTTCCAGGGACTAGGGAACTCCTACGAGCAGTACTTC. The full variable domain, in which reference TRBV11-2 and TRBJ2-7 provide the parts outside the CDR3, is EAGVAQSPRYKIIEKRQSVAFWCNPISGHATLYWYQQILGQGPKLLIQFQNNGVVDDSQLPKDRFSAERLKGVDSTLKIQPAKLEDSAVYLCASSFQGLGNSYEQYFGPGTRLTVT.

V gene TRBV10-3 combines with J gene TRBJ1-5; D might be TRBD1 (5 bases). CDR1 and CDR2 (germline): ENHRY, SYGVKD. The CDR3 is made up of 15 amino acids. V was trimmed by 6 bases and J by 0 bases, leaving 12 bases between them. The CDR3 is CAIRPTGDSNQPQHF. The CDR3 nucleotides are TGTGCCATCAGACCCACAGGAGATAGCAATCAGCCCCAGCATTTT.

Here the CDR3 reads CASSPTGEVGYTF. DNA for the CDR3: TGTGCCAGCAGCCCCACAGGGGAGGTTGGCTACACCTTC. The chain recombines TRBV3-1 (or the pseudogene TRBV3-2) with TRBJ1-2; TRBD1 matches at 7 bases. The CDR3 has 13 residues. Per the germline V gene, CDR1 is LGHDT and CDR2 is YNNKEL (reference sequence). V lost 4 bases, J lost 7 bases, and 6 bases stayed unmatched.

The rearrangement links TRBV27 to TRBJ1-1, with 8 bases that match TRBD1. Losses at the gene ends were 6 bases for V and 0 bases for J; bases not matched to a gene: 3. There are 14 residues in the CDR3. CDR1 MNHEY and CDR2 SMNVEV come from the germline V gene (reference sequence). Here the CDR3 DNA reads TGTGCCAGCAGGGCAGGGGGCATGAACACTGAAGCTTTCTTT. This translates into CASRAGGMNTEAFF.

This clone came up once. The chain recombines TRBV5-1 with TRBJ2-7; 7 bases match TRBD1. The length of the CDR3 is 16 residues. V shed 0 bases, J shed 3 bases, and the junction held 9 bases outside the gene matches. Germline CDR1 reads SGHRS; CDR2 reads YFSETQ. The CDR3 nucleotides are TGCGCCAGCAGCTTGGATAAGACAGGGTTAAACTACGAGCAGTACTTC. It yields the protein CASSLDKTGLNYEQYF.

The chain is built from TRBV6-5 and TRBJ2-7; D is undetermined. Per germline, CDR1 MNHEY and CDR2 SVGAGI. This CDR3 contains 15 residues. V was cut by 2 bases and J by 6 bases, with 17 bases left in between. CDR3: CASSYRIGIASEQYF. The CDR3 DNA sequence: TGTGCCAGCAGTTACAGGATCGGAATAGCATCCGAGCAGTACTTC.

The chain has TRBV19 and TRBJ2-6, with D uncertain. Germline CDR1 reads LNHDA; CDR2 reads SQIVND (reference sequence). This CDR3 region has 15 residues. Trimming cost V 5 bases and J 2 bases, with 10 bases left between them. The CDR3 DNA is TGTGCCAGTAGTCTAAATCTTGCTGGGGCCAACGTCCTGACTTTC. Its protein product is CASSLNLAGANVLTF.

This sequence joins TRBV11-2 and TRBJ2-3; weak D call: TRBD1 (5 bases). Germline lookup yields CDR1 SGHAT and CDR2 FQNNGV. CDR3 size: 14 residues. With 0 bases removed from V and 1 base from J, the gap between germline ends came to 5 bases. CDR3 region: CASSLDRGTDTQYF. CDR3 sequence (DNA): TGTGCCAGCAGCTTAGACAGGGGCACAGATACGCAGTATTTT.

This chain joins TRBV11-3 and TRBJ2-7; tentative D call: TRBD1 (6 bases). Germline V gene lookup returns CDR1 SGHNT and CDR2 YENEEA. Trimming left V 1 base short and J 3 bases short, with 10 bases between. The CDR3 consists of 14 residues. Here the CDR3 DNA reads TGTGCCAGCAGCTTAGGAGGGACATTCTACGAGCAGTACTTC. As protein: CASSLGGTFYEQYF.

The chain has TRBV27 and TRBJ1-1; D possibly corresponds to TRBD1 (5 bases). Trimming cost V 5 bases and J 0 bases, with 10 bases left between them. CDR1 MNHEY and CDR2 SMNVEV come from the germline V gene (reference sequence). The CDR3 spans 14 residues. In nucleotides, the CDR3 is TGTGCCAGCAGTATAGCAGGGTTGAACACTGAAGCTTTCTTT. Translating gives CASSIAGLNTEAFF.